A selection of T cell receptor beta chains follows, all from one sample in a study of T cell repertoires in cytomegalovirus infection. TCRdb re-called the reads with MiXCR, one entry per CDR3 protein. The sample has over 250,000 distinct CDR3 sequences, approximately 22% seen once; the top ten hold about 20%. Their specific antigens are unknown. Sequencing used cultured PBMCs, obtained from culture after CMV antigen stimulation. These receptors were collected from a human donor in good health (CMV status not recorded). Some clones in this sample may be carry-over from other donors' samples. The CDR3 runs from the conserved cysteine through the conserved F or W. D genes are given only for firm matches. A row's size may be missing; if present it is once, few, many or a size class.

clone_size j_call d_call v_call cdr3_nt cdr3_aa
few TRBJ1-2 - TRBV20-1 TGCAGTGCCAAAGGACAGCCTACGGGCTATGGCTACACCTTC CSAKGQPTGYGYTF
many TRBJ2-1 - TRBV28 TGTGCCAGCAGCCGACAAAATGAGCAGTTCTTC CASSRQNEQFF
many TRBJ1-1 - TRBV7-2 TGTGCCAGCAGCGGGAGGGCATGGGCGAATGAAGCTTTCTTT CASSGRAWANEAFF
few TRBJ1-6 TRBD1 TRBV5-1 TGCGCCAGCAGCTCGGACGCGGACAGGAATTCACCCCTCCACTTT CASSSDADRNSPLHF
- TRBJ1-1 - TRBV11-2 TGTGCCAGCAGCCAACAGATCATGAACACTGAAGCTTTCTTT CASSQQIMNTEAFF
many TRBJ2-5 TRBD2 TRBV7-2 TGTGCCAGCAGCTTAGCGGCTAGCGGGGGCCAAGAGACCCAGTACTTC CASSLAASGGQETQYF
- TRBJ2-3 - TRBV28 TGTGCCAGCAGTTTATGGAGCGGACTATTCACAGATACGCAGTATTTT CASSLWSGLFTDTQYF
- TRBJ2-3 - TRBV7-4 TGTGCCAGCAGGATGATGGGAGATACGCAGTATTTT CASRMMGDTQYF
- TRBJ2-1 TRBD2 TRBV5-4 TGTGCCAGCAGCCCTGCCCCTCTTAGCGGGAGATCCTACAATGAGCAGTTCTTC CASSPAPLSGRSYNEQFF
- TRBJ2-2 TRBD2 TRBV4-2 TGTGCCAACAGCCAAGATCGGCTAGCGGGAACCACCGGGGAGCTGTTTTTT CANSQDRLAGTTGELFF
many TRBJ2-5 - TRBV7-2 TGTGCCAGCAGCTTAGACTCGAAGAGCGGAGAGACCCAGTACTTC CASSLDSKSGETQYF
few TRBJ2-2 TRBD1 TRBV7-8 TGTGCCAGCAGCACTACACAGGGGACAGCCACCGGGGAGCTGTTTTTT CASSTTQGTATGELFF
- TRBJ1-1 - TRBV6-5 TGTGCCAGCAGTCACGCAGGGAACACTGAAGCTTTCTTT CASSHAGNTEAFF
- TRBJ2-3 - TRBV6-5 TGTGCCAGCAGTAAGCCATATAGCACAGATACGCAGTATTTT CASSKPYSTDTQYF
few TRBJ2-5 TRBD2 TRBV7-9 TGTGCCAGCAGTATCGCGGGAGGGCCCCCAGAGACCCAGTACTTC CASSIAGGPPETQYF
many TRBJ2-4 - TRBV4-1 TGCGCCAGCAGCTACGCTTCGGACATTCAGTACTTC CASSYASDIQYF
few TRBJ2-7 - TRBV28 TGTGCCAGTTTAGACAGATCCCGAAACTACGAGCAGTACTTC CASLDRSRNYEQYF
- TRBJ2-3 TRBD2 TRBV7-2 TGTGCCAGCAGCTTAGAGGCGGGAGGGAACCTAGATACGCAGTATTTT CASSLEAGGNLDTQYF
- TRBJ1-5 - TRBV5-1 TGCGCCAGCAGCGCGGGGATTAGCAATCAGCCCCAGCATTTT CASSAGISNQPQHF
few TRBJ1-4 - TRBV3-1 TGTGCCAGCAGCCAAGGGTTCGCAGAAAAACTGTTTTTT CASSQGFAEKLFF
few TRBJ2-1 - TRBV5-6 TGTGCCAGCAGCTTAGAGGGAATCCCCAATGAGCAGTTCTTC CASSLEGIPNEQFF
- TRBJ2-1 TRBD2 TRBV12-3/TRBV12-4 TGTGCCAGCAGACTAGCGGGAGGGCACAATGAGCAGTTCTTC CASRLAGGHNEQFF
- TRBJ2-1 - TRBV12-3/TRBV12-4 TGTGCCAGCAGTTTAGGACGGACTGACAATGAGCAGTTCTTC CASSLGRTDNEQFF
many TRBJ1-2 - TRBV7-2 TGTGCCAGCAGCGCGGTGGTCCGGGGATATGGCTACACCTTC CASSAVVRGYGYTF
- TRBJ2-1 - TRBV6-2/TRBV6-3 TGTGCCAGCAACCGGCTGGCAGGGAGGAGGAATGAGCAGTTCTTC CASNRLAGRRNEQFF
- TRBJ2-3 - TRBV5-1 TGCGCCAGCAGCTTGGATCTGCGCTCTAGCACAGATACGCAGTATTTT CASSLDLRSSTDTQYF
many TRBJ1-1 - TRBV7-2 TGTGCCAGCAGCTTAGGGATAGAGATTCCCACTGAAGCTTTCTTT CASSLGIEIPTEAFF
many TRBJ1-1 TRBD1 TRBV12-3/TRBV12-4 TGTGCCAGCAGTTCGCCGGGACAGCGGAGCACTGAAGCTTTCTTT CASSSPGQRSTEAFF
- TRBJ2-5 TRBD2 TRBV28 TGTGCCAGCAGTTCTACTAGCGGCGCCTTTCAAGAGACCCAGTACTTC CASSSTSGAFQETQYF
many TRBJ2-2 - TRBV7-2 TGTGCCAGCAGCTTAGGCGCGGGATATTCTCCCGGGGAGCTGTTTTTT CASSLGAGYSPGELFF
few TRBJ2-7 - TRBV29-1 TGCAGCGTTGAAGATGAGAAGGCAAGATACGAGCAGTACTTC CSVEDEKARYEQYF
few TRBJ2-1 TRBD2 TRBV12-3/TRBV12-4 TGTGCCAGCAGTCCCGGGACTAGTTTTTCCAATGAGCAGTTCTTC CASSPGTSFSNEQFF
- TRBJ2-7 TRBD1 TRBV7-9 TGTGCCAGCAGCTCTAGTTGGACAGGGGATCGCTACGAGCAGTACTTC CASSSSWTGDRYEQYF
many TRBJ1-1 - TRBV7-2 TGTGCCAGCAGACCTGACAGTAACACTGAAGCTTTCTTT CASRPDSNTEAFF
- TRBJ2-3 - TRBV7-2 TGTGCCAGCAGCCCGGGACTTAGAGACACAGATACGCAGTATTTT CASSPGLRDTDTQYF
- TRBJ1-6 - TRBV12-3/TRBV12-4 TGTGCCAGCACCTTCGGCGGATCACCCCTCCACTTT CASTFGGSPLHF
few TRBJ1-1 - TRBV4-1 TGCGCCAGCAGTCTAACGGGACATTTGAACACTGAAGCTTTCTTT CASSLTGHLNTEAFF
- TRBJ1-1 - TRBV5-1 TGCGCCAGCGCTTGGTTTGGGGGGGAGACTGAAGCTTTCTTT CASAWFGGETEAFF
- TRBJ2-7 TRBD1 TRBV20-1 TGCAGTGCCCCACAGGGGCCAGCCTACGAGCAGTACTTC CSAPQGPAYEQYF
- TRBJ2-1 - TRBV19 TGTGCCAGTAGTACCACCGGGTACAATGAGCAGTTCTTC CASSTTGYNEQFF
- TRBJ2-4 TRBD1 TRBV7-9 TGTGCCAGCAGAACAGGGGGCGAAGCCAAAAACATTCAGTACTTC CASRTGGEAKNIQYF
- TRBJ2-7 TRBD2 TRBV4-1 TGCGCCAGCAGCCGAGCGGGAACGAGCTCCTACGAGCAGTACTTC CASSRAGTSSYEQYF
few TRBJ1-3 - TRBV4-2 TGTGCCAGCAGCCAAGATGGGAAAAGCGGAAACACCATATATTTT CASSQDGKSGNTIYF
many TRBJ2-3 - TRBV7-2 TGTGCCAGCAGCCCAGGAATTTTTGTTGGAGGAGATACGCAGTATTTT CASSPGIFVGGDTQYF
few TRBJ2-3 TRBD1 TRBV11-2 TGTGCCAGCAGCTTAGAGGCGACAGGGCGCACAGATACGCAGTATTTT CASSLEATGRTDTQYF
few TRBJ1-5 TRBD1 TRBV6-2/TRBV6-3 TGTGCCAGCACCCAACGACAGGGTCGGAATCAGCCCCAGCATTTT CASTQRQGRNQPQHF
many TRBJ2-2 TRBD2 TRBV12-3/TRBV12-4 TGTGCCAGCAGTTTCGGACTAGAGGGGAACACCGGGGAGCTGTTTTTT CASSFGLEGNTGELFF
few TRBJ2-5 TRBD2 TRBV7-2 TGTGCCAGCAGCTTACTGTGGGCGGGAGAAGAGACCCAGTACTTC CASSLLWAGEETQYF
- TRBJ1-1 - TRBV7-6 TGTGCCAGCAGCCGTCTAGGTTCGAACACTGAAGCTTTCTTT CASSRLGSNTEAFF
many TRBJ2-7 - TRBV7-8 TGTGCCAGCAGCTCACCAAGGGGTTACTACGAGCAGTACTTC CASSSPRGYYEQYF
- TRBJ2-3 - TRBV4-3 TGCGCCAGCAGCCAGGGGTGGCGGACCCTCACAGATACGCAGTATTTT CASSQGWRTLTDTQYF
- TRBJ2-1 TRBD2 TRBV20-1 TGCAGTGCTACCGGGACTAGCTCCAGGAGCTCCTACAATGAGCAGTTCTTC CSATGTSSRSSYNEQFF
- TRBJ2-1 - TRBV2 TGTGCCAGCAGTGTGGGTGGCGATCAGTTCTTC CASSVGGDQFF
many TRBJ1-6 TRBD1 TRBV7-8 TGTGCCAGCAGCTCAAGAGACAGGGCAGGGCCACCCCTCCACTTT CASSSRDRAGPPLHF